These 3 T cell receptor beta chains were all obtained from the same sample, sequenced in a study of blood T cell repertoires in COVID-19. Data came from immunoSEQ multiplex PCR; TCRdb stores just in-frame clones and leaves some out. The sample consists of some 230,000 clones, roughly four fifths of them appearing once. Material: peripheral blood. The receptors here all came from an older woman with acute or convalescent COVID-19.

The DNA of the CDR3 is TGCAGCTATAACCAGGGGGCGCGGCCCGGGGAGCTGTTTTTT. Translation gives CSYNQGARPGELFF. The J gene is TRBJ2-2, the V gene TRBV29-1; 8 positions match TRBD1. The CDR3 length is 14 residues. The germline V gene encodes CDR1 SQVTM and CDR2 ANQGSEA. V shed 8 bases and J 6 bases; nucleotides not matched to a gene: 11.

The V gene is TRBV5-1, the J gene TRBJ2-7, with TRBD1 as a possible D gene (5 bases). The CDR3 sequence is 13 residues long. V lost 1 base and J 7 bases, leaving 12 bases between the germline ends. Germline V gene lookup returns CDR1 SGHRS and CDR2 YFSETQ. The CDR3 here is CASSLIPGREQYF. The CDR3 DNA reads as TGCGCCAGCAGCTTGATTCCAGGGCGTGAGCAGTACTTC.

The chain is built from TRBV3-1 (or the pseudogene TRBV3-2) and TRBJ1-1, with a weak D call TRBD1 (6 bases). Trimming took off 4 bases at V and 5 bases at J, with 26 bases between the two ends. CDR1 LGHDT and CDR2 YNNKEL come from the germline V gene (reference sequence). This CDR3 spans 18 amino acids. The DNA of the CDR3 is TGTGCCAGCAGCCCAGTTGGCCCTCGAACAGGGTCGGATACTGAAGCTTTCTTT. It codes for CASSPVGPRTGSDTEAFF.